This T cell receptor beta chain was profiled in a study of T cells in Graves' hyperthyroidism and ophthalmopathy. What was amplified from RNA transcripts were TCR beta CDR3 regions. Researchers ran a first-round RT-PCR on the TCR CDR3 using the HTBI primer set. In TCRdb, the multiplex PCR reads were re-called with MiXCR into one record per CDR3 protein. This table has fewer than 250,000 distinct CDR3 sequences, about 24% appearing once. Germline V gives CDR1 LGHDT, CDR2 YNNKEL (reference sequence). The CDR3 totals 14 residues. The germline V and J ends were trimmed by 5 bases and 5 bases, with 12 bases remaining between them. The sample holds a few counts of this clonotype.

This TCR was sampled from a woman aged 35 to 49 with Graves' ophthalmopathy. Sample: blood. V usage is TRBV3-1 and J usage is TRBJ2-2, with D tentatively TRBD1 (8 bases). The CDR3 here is CASSDRGGTGELFF. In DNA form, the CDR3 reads TGTGCCAGCAGCGACAGGGGAGGGACCGGGGAGCTGTTTTTT.